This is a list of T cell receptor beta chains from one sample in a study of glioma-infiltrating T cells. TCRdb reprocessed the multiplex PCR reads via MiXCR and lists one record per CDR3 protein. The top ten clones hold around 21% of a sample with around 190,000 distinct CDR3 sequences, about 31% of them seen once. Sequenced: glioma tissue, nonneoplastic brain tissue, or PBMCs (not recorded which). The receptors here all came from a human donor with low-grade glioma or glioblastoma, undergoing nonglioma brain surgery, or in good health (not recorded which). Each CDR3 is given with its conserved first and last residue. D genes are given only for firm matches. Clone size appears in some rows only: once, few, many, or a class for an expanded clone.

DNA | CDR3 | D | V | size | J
TGTGCCACCAGCAGAGATCCGGGAGAGCCCCAGCATTTT | CATSRDPGEPQHF | - | TRBV15 | many | TRBJ1-5
TGTGCCAGTAGTTCCCGGGGCACCGGGGAGCTGTTTTTT | CASSSRGTGELFF | - | TRBV19 | - | TRBJ2-2
TGTGCCAGCAACCGACCGGGACAGGGCGAAATTCAGTACTTC | CASNRPGQGEIQYF | TRBD1 | TRBV7-2 | many | TRBJ2-4
TGTGCCAGCAGTCCTAACTACAGGGTACCGAACACCGGGGAGCTGTTTTTT | CASSPNYRVPNTGELFF | - | TRBV6-2/TRBV6-3 | many | TRBJ2-2
TGCAGCGTTGTTGGGGGACCTGGACTAGCGGGAAACAATGAGCAGTTCTTC | CSVVGGPGLAGNNEQFF | TRBD2 | TRBV29-1 | many | TRBJ2-1
TGTGCCAGCAGTTTCAGCGGGAGAACAGATACGCAGTATTTT | CASSFSGRTDTQYF | TRBD2 | TRBV27 | many | TRBJ2-3
TGCGCCAGCAGCCATAGTAACACCGGGGAGCTGTTTTTT | CASSHSNTGELFF | - | TRBV4-1 | many | TRBJ2-2
TGTGCCAGCAGTTCTCCCCCAAGCACTAGCACAGATACGCAGTATTTT | CASSSPPSTSTDTQYF | - | TRBV6-8 | - | TRBJ2-3
TGTGCCACCAGTAGTAACCGACAGGGAGGCACAGATACGCAGTATTTT | CATSSNRQGGTDTQYF | TRBD1 | TRBV24-1 | many | TRBJ2-3
TGTGCCAGCAGTTACACCGGCACCGGGGAGCTGTTTTTT | CASSYTGTGELFF | - | TRBV6-2/TRBV6-3 | many | TRBJ2-2
TGTGCCAGCAGCTCCGGGACCCACCTGGGGACCCAGTACTTC | CASSSGTHLGTQYF | - | TRBV11-2 | many | TRBJ2-5
TGTGCCAGCAGCTCGAAGGGACTAGCGGGAGTCTACGGCGAGCAGTACTTC | CASSSKGLAGVYGEQYF | TRBD2 | TRBV7-3 | many | TRBJ2-7